The 16 T cell receptor beta chains given below trace back to one sample, sequenced in a study of CD8+ T cells in alopecia areata. Specified treatment: oral pan-JAK inhibitor, 5-10 mg twice daily. cDNA reverse transcribed from extracted RNA served as the sequencing template. The table came from immunoSEQ multiplex PCR; TCRdb's copy has only in-frame clones and leaves some out. The sample yields some 180,000 clones, roughly 53% seen once. The material was CD8+ T cells sorted from blood, obtained at week 24, from a patient treated with tofacitinib. The receptors come from a human donor with alopecia areata.

V is TRBV27 and J is TRBJ1-2; D is possibly TRBD1 (6 bases). The CDR3 consists of 14 residues. V shed 0 bases and J shed 6 bases, with 11 bases lying between them. CDR1 MNHEY and CDR2 SMNVEV come from the germline V gene (reference sequence). CDR3 amino acids: CASSLSTGSNGYTF. CDR3 sequence (DNA): TGTGCCAGCAGTTTATCGACAGGATCGAATGGCTACACCTTC.

This clone appeared a few times. V is TRBV9 and J is TRBJ1-6; D not resolved. This CDR3 has 14 residues. With 4 bases removed from V and 1 base from J, the gap between germline ends came to 6 bases. Germline CDR1 and CDR2: SGDLS and YYNGEE. CDR3 nucleotide sequence: TGTGCCAGCAGCATGGGGTCCTATAATTCACCCCTCCACTTT. Amino acid sequence: CASSMGSYNSPLHF.

This clone was detected a few times. The chain is built from TRBV5-1 and TRBJ2-3; tentative D call: TRBD2 (6 bases). The length of the CDR3 is 15 residues. V was pared by 1 base and J by 0 bases, with 9 bases between. CDR1 and CDR2 (germline): SGHRS, YFSETQ. This CDR3 is CASSLWDLSTDTQYF. CDR3 DNA: TGCGCCAGCAGCTTGTGGGACTTAAGCACAGATACGCAGTATTTT.

This clone was found a few times. The rearrangement uses TRBV7-6 and TRBJ2-7, with 8 bases lining up with TRBD1. Germline CDR1 reads SGHVS; CDR2 reads FNYEAQ. This CDR3 region has 16 residues. Unmatched junction bases numbered 12, after V lost 5 bases and J lost 3 bases. Here the CDR3 reads CASSPGGRGLIYEQYF. Written as DNA, the CDR3 is TGTGCCAGCAGCCCTGGGGGCAGGGGGCTTATCTACGAGCAGTACTTC.

The CDR3: CASSEYGSYGYTF. The CDR3 coding sequence is TGTGCCAGCAGCGAGTACGGAAGCTATGGCTACACCTTC. J is TRBJ1-2 and V is TRBV9; D ambiguous. The V and J ends lost 3 bases and 4 bases respectively, with 10 bases between them. The CDR3 extends over 13 amino acids. Germline V gene data show CDR1 as SGDLS and CDR2 as YYNGEE.

This clone was observed a few times. The chain combines TRBV29-1 with TRBJ1-2; D not resolved. CDR3 length equals 12 residues. Germline V CDR1 and CDR2: SQVTM, ANQGSEA. V dropped 7 bases and J dropped 6 bases, with 15 bases sitting between them. The CDR3 nucleotides are TGCAGCGCCACCGATCGGGTTCATGGCTACACCTTC. It yields the protein CSATDRVHGYTF.

The J gene is TRBJ1-2, the V gene TRBV7-9; 8 nucleotides align to TRBD1. This CDR3 region has 15 residues. From germline, CDR1 is SEHNR and CDR2 FQNEAQ (reference sequence). Trimming removed 2 bases from V and 6 bases from J; junction bases left unmatched: 8. Here the CDR3 reads CASSLNAQGDDGYTF. In DNA, the CDR3 is TGTGCCAGCAGCTTAAACGCACAGGGGGATGATGGCTACACCTTC.

This chain joins TRBV19 and TRBJ2-7; 8 nucleotides agree with TRBD2. The germline V gene has CDR1 LNHDA and CDR2 SQIVND (reference sequence). V dropped 2 bases and J dropped 2; count of bases not matched to a gene: 8. The length of the CDR3 is 16 residues. The CDR3 bases are TGTGCCAGTAGTATAAGGGCGGGAGGCGTAGCCTACGAGCAGTACTTC. Its translation: CASSIRAGGVAYEQYF.

V and J are TRBV10-3 and TRBJ2-5; 7 positions match TRBD2. The CDR3 loop spans 14 amino acids. Germline V CDR1 and CDR2: ENHRY, SYGVKD. The trim removed 7 bases at V and 0 bases at J, leaving 5 bases unmatched. CDR3 sequence reads: CAIKAGEYQETQYF. The DNA for the CDR3 is TGTGCCATCAAGGCGGGGGAGTACCAAGAGACCCAGTACTTC.

V gene TRBV29-1 combines with J gene TRBJ1-2; no definite D call. This CDR3 region has 14 residues. Germline CDR1 is SQVTM and CDR2 is ANQGSEA. V lost 4 bases and J lost 4, with 16 bases in between. The CDR3 sequence: CSVVVSGQLYGYTF. The CDR3 DNA follows: TGCAGCGTTGTGGTTTCCGGGCAGCTCTATGGCTACACCTTC.

The chain combines TRBV30 with TRBJ1-1, with D possibly TRBD1 on 5 matching bases. The CDR3 totals 12 residues. CDR1 and CDR2 from the germline V gene are GTSNPN and SVGIG (reference sequence). V dropped 2 bases and J dropped 3 bases, with 7 bases sitting between them. CDR3 nucleotides: TGTGCCTGGAGTATGGGGGACACTGAAGCTTTCTTT. Protein product: CAWSMGDTEAFF.

J is TRBJ2-6 and V is TRBV6-1; a possible D gene is TRBD1 (6 bases). V was pared by 4 bases and J by 6 bases, with 28 bases between. The germline V gene encodes CDR1 MNHNS and CDR2 SASEGT. The CDR3 sequence is 20 residues long. DNA of the CDR3: TGTGCCAGCAGTGCCCTACGTCAACAGGGCAGGTTCTCATCGGCCAACGTCCTGACTTTC. Its protein is CASSALRQQGRFSSANVLTF.

In this sample, this clone turned up a few times. The chain couples TRBV7-2 to TRBJ1-2; tentative D call: TRBD1 (5 bases). Germline lookup yields CDR1 SGHTA and CDR2 FQGNSA. This CDR3 has 13 amino acids. V lost 1 base to trimming and J lost 6 bases, with 9 bases between them. CDR3 in amino acids: CASSLGAGNGYTF. DNA for the CDR3: TGTGCCAGCAGCTTAGGCGCAGGGAATGGCTACACCTTC.

The table lists this clone with a count of one. The J gene is TRBJ2-3, the V gene TRBV30; 12 bases are shared with TRBD2. Germline trimming cut 8 bases from V and 2 bases from J; bases unmatched to any gene: 5. Germline V gene sequence: CDR1 GTSNPN, CDR2 SVGIG (reference sequence). This CDR3 spans 14 amino acids. CDR3 nucleotide sequence: TGTGCCAGCGGGACTAGCGGGTCCACAGATACGCAGTATTTT. Protein: CASGTSGSTDTQYF.

This clone was seen more than once but under ten times. The J gene is TRBJ2-1, the V gene TRBV28, with 7 nucleotides matching TRBD2. After removal of 4 bases from V and 7 bases from J, the junction contained 1 base not matched to a gene. The CDR3 length is 12 residues. Per the germline V gene, CDR1 is MDHEN and CDR2 is SYDVKM. The CDR3 nucleotides read TGTGCCAGCAGTTGGGGGGGGAATGAGCAGTTCTTC. Amino acid sequence: CASSWGGNEQFF.

In this sample, this clone turned up a few times. The chain couples TRBV29-1 to TRBJ2-5, with 7 bases lining up with TRBD1. The CDR3 loop spans 15 amino acids. The trim removed 1 base at V and 1 base at J, leaving 6 bases unmatched. The germline V gene has CDR1 SQVTM and CDR2 ANQGSEA. This CDR3 reads CSVEGGQLLQETQYF. The CDR3 coding sequence is TGCAGCGTTGAAGGGGGACAGCTCCTCCAAGAGACCCAGTACTTC.